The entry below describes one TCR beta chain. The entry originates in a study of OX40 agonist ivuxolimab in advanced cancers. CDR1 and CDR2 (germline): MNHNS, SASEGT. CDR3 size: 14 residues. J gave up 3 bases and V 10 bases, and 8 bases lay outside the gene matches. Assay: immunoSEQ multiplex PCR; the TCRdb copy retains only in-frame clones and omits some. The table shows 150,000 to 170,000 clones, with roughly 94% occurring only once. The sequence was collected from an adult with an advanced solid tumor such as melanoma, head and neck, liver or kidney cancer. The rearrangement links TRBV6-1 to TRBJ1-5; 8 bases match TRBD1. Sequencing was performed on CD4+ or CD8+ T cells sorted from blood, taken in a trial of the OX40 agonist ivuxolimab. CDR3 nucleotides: TGTGCCACCCGGGACAGGACGGACAATCAGCCCCAGCATTTT. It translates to CATRDRTDNQPQHF.